What follows describes a single TCR beta chain. TCRdb's copy holds only in-frame clones and misses some; the assay was immunoSEQ multiplex PCR. The table has a few hundred thousand clones, approximately 90% seen once. CDR1 SGHAT and CDR2 FQDESV come from the germline V gene (reference sequence). CDR3 length equals 15 residues. The ends lost 4 bases at V and 1 base at J; junction bases unmatched: 2. The data are from a study of blood T cell repertoires in COVID-19. This sequence originates from a man aged 45 to 65 with COVID-19, enrolled during active disease. Sample: peripheral blood. V and J are TRBV11-1 and TRBJ2-1; 9 bases map to TRBD1. CDR3 protein: CASSSGTGSYNEQFF. In nucleotides, the CDR3 is TGTGCCAGCAGCTCCGGGACAGGGTCCTACAATGAGCAGTTCTTC.